Sequencing of this TCR beta chain was carried out in a study of shared clonotypes between healthy human individuals. This CDR3 comprises 16 residues. The V and J ends lost 7 bases and 6 bases, in that order; junction bases with no gene match: 16. The V gene's germline CDR1 is MDHEN and CDR2 SYDVKM. The assay was immunoSEQ multiplex PCR, and TCRdb's table has in-frame clones only and misses some. The data contain roughly 1,000,000 clones, roughly 74% of them singletons. There are a few counts of this clone. The chain employs TRBV28 and TRBJ2-7, with 9 bases fitting TRBD2. The source is a man aged 18 to 30 in good health. Some clones in this sample may be carry-over from other donors' samples. Sequencing was performed on memory CD4+ T cells from PBMCs. The subset here: CD45RA-negative fraction. The CDR3: CASNQNGLAGFGEQYF. As DNA, the CDR3 is TGTGCCAGCAATCAAAACGGGCTAGCGGGGTTTGGCGAGCAGTACTTC.